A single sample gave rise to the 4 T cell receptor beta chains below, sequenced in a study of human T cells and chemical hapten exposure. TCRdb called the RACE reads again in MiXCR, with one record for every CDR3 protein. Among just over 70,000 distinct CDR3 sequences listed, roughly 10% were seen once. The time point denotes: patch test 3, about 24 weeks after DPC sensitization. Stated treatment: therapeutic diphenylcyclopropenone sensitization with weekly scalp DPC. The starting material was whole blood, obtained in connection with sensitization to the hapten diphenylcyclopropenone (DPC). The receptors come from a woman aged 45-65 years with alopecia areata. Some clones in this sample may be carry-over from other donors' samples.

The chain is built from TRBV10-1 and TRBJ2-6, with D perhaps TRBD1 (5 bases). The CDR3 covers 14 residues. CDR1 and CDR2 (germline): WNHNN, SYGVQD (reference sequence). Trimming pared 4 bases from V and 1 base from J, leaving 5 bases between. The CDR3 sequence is CASSAGSGANVLTF. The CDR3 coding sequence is TGCGCCAGCAGTGCAGGGTCTGGGGCCAACGTCCTGACTTTC.

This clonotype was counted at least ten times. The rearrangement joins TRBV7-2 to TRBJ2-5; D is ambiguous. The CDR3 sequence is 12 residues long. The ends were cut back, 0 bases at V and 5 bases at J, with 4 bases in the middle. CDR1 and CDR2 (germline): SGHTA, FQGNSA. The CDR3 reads CASSLAGETQYF. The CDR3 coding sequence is TGTGCCAGCAGCTTAGCGGGTGAGACCCAGTACTTC.

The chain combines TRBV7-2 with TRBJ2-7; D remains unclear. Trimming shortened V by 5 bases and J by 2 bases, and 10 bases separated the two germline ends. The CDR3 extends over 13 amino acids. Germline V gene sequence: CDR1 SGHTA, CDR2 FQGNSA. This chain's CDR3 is CASSGVATYEQYF. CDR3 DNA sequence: TGTGCCAGCAGCGGAGTAGCCACCTACGAGCAGTACTTC.

For the CDR3, the DNA is TGTGCCAGTAGTTTCAGCGAGACCGCCAATGAGCAGTTCTTC. This translates into CASSFSETANEQFF. The chain recombines TRBV19 with TRBJ2-1; no reliable D call. The CDR3 covers 14 residues. V lost 5 bases to trimming and J lost 6 bases, with 14 bases between them. Per germline, CDR1 LNHDA and CDR2 SQIVND (reference sequence).